This record covers a single T cell receptor (beta chain). These data come from a study of blood T cell repertoires in COVID-19. Turning to the study itself: The United States, Italy and Spain supplied acute and convalescent COVID-19 samples. In each case, the material was cDNA or gDNA derived from T cells, B-cell-depleted T cells, or PBMCs.

The authors' processing: Counts of nucleated cells, estimated from reference gene primer amplification, were obtained. The protocol was immunoSEQ multiplex PCR, while the TCRdb copy is restricted to in-frame clones and leaves out a portion. V and J calls and clone size are those listed in that table; D and trimming were worked out from the DNA. The data contain under 200,000 clones, roughly 81% of them singletons. The germline gives CDR1 SGDLS, CDR2 YYNGEE. This CDR3 contains 13 residues. The germline V and J ends were trimmed by 0 bases and 8 bases, with 11 bases remaining between them. The TCR was taken from a man aged 35-49 years who had recovered from COVID-19. The sample consisted of peripheral blood. V gene TRBV9 combines with J gene TRBJ1-2; no clear D. CDR3 sequence reads: CASSVGTSGGYTF. The CDR3 DNA sequence: TGTGCCAGCAGCGTAGGCACATCGGGGGGCTACACCTTC.